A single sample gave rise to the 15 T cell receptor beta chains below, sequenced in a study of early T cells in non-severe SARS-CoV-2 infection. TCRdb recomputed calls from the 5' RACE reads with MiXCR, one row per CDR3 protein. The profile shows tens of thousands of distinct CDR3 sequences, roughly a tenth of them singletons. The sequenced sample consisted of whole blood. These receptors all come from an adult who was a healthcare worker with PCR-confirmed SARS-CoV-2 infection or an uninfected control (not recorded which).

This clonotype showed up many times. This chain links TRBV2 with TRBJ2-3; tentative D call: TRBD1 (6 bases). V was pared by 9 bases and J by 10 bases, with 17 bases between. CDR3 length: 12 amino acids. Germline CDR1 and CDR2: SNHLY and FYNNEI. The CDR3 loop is CASEGRGNAQYF. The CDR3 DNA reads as TGTGCCAGTGAGGGAAGGGGGAACGCGCAGTATTTT.

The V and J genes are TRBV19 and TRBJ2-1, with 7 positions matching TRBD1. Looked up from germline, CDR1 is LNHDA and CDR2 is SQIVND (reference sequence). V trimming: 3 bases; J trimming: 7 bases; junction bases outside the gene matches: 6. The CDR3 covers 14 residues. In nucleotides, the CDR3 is TGTGCCAGTAGTATCAAGGGGGCGGAGAATGAGCAGTTCTTC. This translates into CASSIKGAENEQFF.

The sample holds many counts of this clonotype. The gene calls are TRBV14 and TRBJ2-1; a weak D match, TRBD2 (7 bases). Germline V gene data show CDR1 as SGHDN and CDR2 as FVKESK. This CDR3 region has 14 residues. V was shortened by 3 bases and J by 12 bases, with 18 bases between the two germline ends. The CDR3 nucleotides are TGTGCCAGCAGCCACCTGACGGGGGGCGAGAGGCAGTTCTTC. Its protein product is CASSHLTGGERQFF.

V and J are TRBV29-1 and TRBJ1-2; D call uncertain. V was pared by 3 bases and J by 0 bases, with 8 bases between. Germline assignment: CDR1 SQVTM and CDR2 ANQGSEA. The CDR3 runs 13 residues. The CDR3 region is CSVDQQANYGYTF. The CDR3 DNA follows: TGCAGCGTTGACCAACAAGCTAACTATGGCTACACCTTC.

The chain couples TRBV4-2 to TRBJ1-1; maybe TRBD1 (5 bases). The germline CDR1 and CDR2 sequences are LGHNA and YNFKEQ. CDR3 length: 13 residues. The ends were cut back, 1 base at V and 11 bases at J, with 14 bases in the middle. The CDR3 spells CASSQGGMNRAFF. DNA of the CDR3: TGTGCCAGCAGCCAAGGGGGGATGAACAGGGCTTTCTTT.

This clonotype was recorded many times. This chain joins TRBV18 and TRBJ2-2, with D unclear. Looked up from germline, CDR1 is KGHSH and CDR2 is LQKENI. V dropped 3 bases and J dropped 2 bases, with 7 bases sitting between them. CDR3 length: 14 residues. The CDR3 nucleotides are TGTGCCAGCTCACCTAACTACAACACCGGGGAGCTGTTTTTT. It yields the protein CASSPNYNTGELFF.

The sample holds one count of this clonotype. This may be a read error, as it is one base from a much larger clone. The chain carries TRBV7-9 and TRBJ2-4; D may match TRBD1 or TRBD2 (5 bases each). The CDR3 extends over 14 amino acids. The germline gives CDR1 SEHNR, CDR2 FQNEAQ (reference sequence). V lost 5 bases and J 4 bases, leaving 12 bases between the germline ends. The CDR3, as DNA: TGTGCCAGCAGCCCCGGGACGCCAAAAAACATTCAGTACTTC. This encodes CASSPGTPKNIQYF.

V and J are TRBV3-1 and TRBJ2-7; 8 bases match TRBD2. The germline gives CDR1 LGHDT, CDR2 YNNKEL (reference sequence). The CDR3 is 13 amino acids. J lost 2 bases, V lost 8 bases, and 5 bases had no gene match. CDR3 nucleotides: TGTGCCAGCGGGGGGACTAGGGCCTACGAGCAGTACTTC. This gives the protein CASGGTRAYEQYF.

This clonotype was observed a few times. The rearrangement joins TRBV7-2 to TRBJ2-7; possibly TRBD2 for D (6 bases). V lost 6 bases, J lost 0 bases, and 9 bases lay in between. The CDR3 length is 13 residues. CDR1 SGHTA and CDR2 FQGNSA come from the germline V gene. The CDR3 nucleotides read TGTGCCAGCAGTTGGAGGGCCTCCTACGAGCAGTACTTC. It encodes CASSWRASYEQYF.

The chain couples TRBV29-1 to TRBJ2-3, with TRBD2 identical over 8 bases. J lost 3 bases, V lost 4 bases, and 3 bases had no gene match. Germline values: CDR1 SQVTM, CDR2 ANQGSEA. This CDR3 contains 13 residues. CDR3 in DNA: TGCAGCGTTGCAGTAGCGGGAACAGATACGCAGTATTTT. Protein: CSVAVAGTDTQYF.

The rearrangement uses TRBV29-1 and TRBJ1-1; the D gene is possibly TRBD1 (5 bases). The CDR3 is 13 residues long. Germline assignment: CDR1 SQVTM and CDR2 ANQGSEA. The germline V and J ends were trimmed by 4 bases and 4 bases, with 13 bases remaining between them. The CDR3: CSVGDYLGTEAFF. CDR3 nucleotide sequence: TGCAGCGTTGGGGACTATCTGGGCACTGAAGCTTTCTTT.

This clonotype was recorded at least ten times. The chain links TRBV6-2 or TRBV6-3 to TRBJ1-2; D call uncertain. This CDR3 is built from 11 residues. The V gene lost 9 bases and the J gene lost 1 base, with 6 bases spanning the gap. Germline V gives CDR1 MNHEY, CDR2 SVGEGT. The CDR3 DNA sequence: TGTGCCAGTTGGGGTAACTATGGCTACACCTTC. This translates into CASWGNYGYTF.

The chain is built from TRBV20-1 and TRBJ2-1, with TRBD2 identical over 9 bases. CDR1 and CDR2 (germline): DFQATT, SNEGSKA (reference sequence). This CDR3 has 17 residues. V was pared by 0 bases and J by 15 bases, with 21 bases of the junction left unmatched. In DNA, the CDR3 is TGCAGTGCTAGAGATGCGTGGGCGGGTCAGTTTCTAGCGGGACCGTTCTTC. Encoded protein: CSARDAWAGQFLAGPFF.

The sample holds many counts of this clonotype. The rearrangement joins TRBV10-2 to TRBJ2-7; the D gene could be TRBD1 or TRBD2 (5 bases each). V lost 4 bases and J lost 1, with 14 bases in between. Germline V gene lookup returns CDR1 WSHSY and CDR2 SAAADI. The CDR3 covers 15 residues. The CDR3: CASSARDGMSYEQYF. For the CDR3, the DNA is TGCGCCAGCAGTGCCAGGGACGGGATGTCCTACGAGCAGTACTTC.

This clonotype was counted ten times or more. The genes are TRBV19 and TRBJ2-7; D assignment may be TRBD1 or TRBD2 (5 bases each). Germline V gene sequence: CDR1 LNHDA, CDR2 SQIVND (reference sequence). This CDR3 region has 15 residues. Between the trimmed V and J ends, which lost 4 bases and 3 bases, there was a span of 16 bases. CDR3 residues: CASSRGTDLRYEQYF. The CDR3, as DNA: TGTGCCAGTAGTAGAGGGACCGACCTTCGCTACGAGCAGTACTTC. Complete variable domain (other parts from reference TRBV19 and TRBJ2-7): DGGITQSPKYLFRKEGQNVTLSCEQNLNHDAMYWYRQDPGQGLRLIYYSQIVNDFQKGDIAEGYSVSREKKESFPLTVTSAQKNPTAFYLCASSRGTDLRYEQYFGPGTRLTVT.